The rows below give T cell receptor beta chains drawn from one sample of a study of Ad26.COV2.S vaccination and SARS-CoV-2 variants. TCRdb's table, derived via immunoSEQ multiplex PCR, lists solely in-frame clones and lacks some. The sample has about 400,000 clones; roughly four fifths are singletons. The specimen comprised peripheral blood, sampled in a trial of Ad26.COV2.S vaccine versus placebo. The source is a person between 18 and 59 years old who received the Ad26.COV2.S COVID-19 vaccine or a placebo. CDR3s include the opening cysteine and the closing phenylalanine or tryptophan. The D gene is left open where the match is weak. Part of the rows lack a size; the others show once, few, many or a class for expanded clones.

CDR3: CASSQAGQSEAFF
DNA: TGTGCCAGCAGCCAGGCGGGACAGTCTGAAGCTTTCTTT
D: TRBD1
size: -
J: TRBJ1-1
V: TRBV14

CDR3: CAWISGLAGWKQYF
DNA: TGTGCCTGGATCTCAGGGCTAGCGGGTTGGAAGCAGTACTTC
D: TRBD2
size: few
J: TRBJ2-7
V: TRBV30

CDR3: CAISESLASETQYF
DNA: TGTGCCATCAGTGAGTCGCTCGCCTCTGAGACCCAGTACTTC
D: -
size: -
J: TRBJ2-5
V: TRBV10-3

CDR3: CASSSMKREPYGYTF
DNA: TGTGCCAGCAGCTCCATGAAAAGGGAACCCTATGGCTACACCTTC
D: -
size: -
J: TRBJ1-2
V: TRBV7-6

CDR3: CASSLIAGGVNTQYF
DNA: TGTGCCAGCAGCTTGATAGCGGGAGGGGTCAATACGCAGTATTTT
D: TRBD2
size: -
J: TRBJ2-3
V: TRBV5-4

CDR3: CASSLQALTYEQYF
DNA: TGTGCCAGCAGCTTACAGGCGCTTACCTACGAGCAGTACTTC
D: -
size: few
J: TRBJ2-7
V: TRBV7-2

CDR3: CASSPRGQGDQPQHF
DNA: TGTGCCAGCAGCCCCCGGGGACAGGGAGATCAGCCCCAGCATTTT
D: TRBD1
size: few
J: TRBJ1-5
V: TRBV11-2

CDR3: CASSLESLGNEQFF
DNA: TGTGCCAGCAGCTTAGAGTCGTTGGGCAATGAGCAGTTCTTC
D: -
size: once
J: TRBJ2-1
V: TRBV11-2

CDR3: CASSLFRDYEQYF
DNA: TGTGCCAGCAGCTTATTTCGAGACTACGAGCAGTACTTC
D: -
size: -
J: TRBJ2-7
V: TRBV7-8

CDR3: CASSLGTSNYGYTF
DNA: TGTGCCAGCAGCTTAGGGACGTCTAACTATGGCTACACCTTC
D: -
size: -
J: TRBJ1-2
V: TRBV11-1

CDR3: CASSFPGGPEETQYF
DNA: TGTGCCAGCAGCTTCCCGGGGGGGCCTGAGGAGACCCAGTACTTC
D: TRBD2
size: -
J: TRBJ2-5
V: TRBV7-2

CDR3: CASRRGAGKYIQYF
DNA: TGTGCCAGCAGAAGGGGGGCGGGGAAGTACATTCAGTACTTC
D: -
size: -
J: TRBJ2-4
V: TRBV6-5

CDR3: CASSQDRLARYTDTQYF
DNA: TGCGCCAGCAGCCAAGATAGACTAGCGAGATACACAGATACGCAGTATTTT
D: TRBD2
size: -
J: TRBJ2-3
V: TRBV4-3

CDR3: CASSSMTLGTTEAFF
DNA: TGTGCCAGCAGCTCCATGACCCTAGGGACCACTGAAGCTTTCTTT
D: -
size: -
J: TRBJ1-1
V: TRBV7-2

CDR3: CASSLAAPRDIASGANVLTF
DNA: TGTGCCAGCAGCTTAGCTGCCCCCCGGGACATCGCGTCTGGGGCCAACGTCCTGACTTTC
D: -
size: -
J: TRBJ2-6
V: TRBV7-3

CDR3: CAISESPGGERPSYEQYF
DNA: TGTGCCATCAGTGAGTCCCCGGGAGGGGAGAGGCCTTCCTACGAGCAGTACTTC
D: TRBD2
size: -
J: TRBJ2-7
V: TRBV10-3

CDR3: CATSGAPNTGELFF
DNA: TGTGCCACCTCCGGAGCTCCGAACACCGGGGAGCTGTTTTTT
D: -
size: few
J: TRBJ2-2
V: TRBV24-1

CDR3: CASISRRQGRYEQYF
DNA: TGTGCCAGCATCTCTCGCCGACAGGGGAGATACGAGCAGTACTTC
D: TRBD1
size: -
J: TRBJ2-7
V: TRBV28

CDR3: CASSGLAGVLEQYF
DNA: TGTGCCAGCAGCGGACTAGCGGGAGTCCTCGAGCAGTACTTC
D: TRBD2
size: once
J: TRBJ2-7
V: TRBV6-5

CDR3: CASSLVKIPGELFF
DNA: TGTGCCAGCAGCTTAGTTAAGATCCCCGGGGAGCTGTTTTTT
D: -
size: -
J: TRBJ2-2
V: TRBV11-2

CDR3: CASSFTSPGDTQYF
DNA: TGTGCCAGCAGCTTTACGAGCCCGGGAGATACGCAGTATTTT
D: -
size: -
J: TRBJ2-3
V: TRBV11-1

CDR3: CASSLGSSSYNSPLHF
DNA: TGCGCCAGCAGCTTAGGGAGCAGCTCCTATAATTCACCCCTCCACTTT
D: -
size: -
J: TRBJ1-6
V: TRBV5-1

CDR3: CASSFSGAETQYF
DNA: TGTGCCAGCAGCTTTTCCGGGGCAGAGACCCAGTACTTC
D: -
size: -
J: TRBJ2-5
V: TRBV5-5

CDR3: CASSEKGWTGELFF
DNA: TGTGCCAGCAGTGAAAAGGGGTGGACCGGGGAGCTGTTTTTT
D: -
size: -
J: TRBJ2-2
V: TRBV6-1

CDR3: CASSPIFNTEAFF
DNA: TGTGCCAGCAGCCCTATTTTTAACACTGAAGCTTTCTTT
D: -
size: -
J: TRBJ1-1
V: TRBV3-1/TRBV3-2

CDR3: CASSLGATTITYGYTF
DNA: TGTGCCAGCAGCTTAGGCGCAACCACAATAACTTATGGCTACACCTTC
D: -
size: -
J: TRBJ1-2
V: TRBV13

CDR3: CASRTGLAAYNEQFF
DNA: TGTGCCAGCAGGACGGGACTAGCGGCCTACAATGAGCAGTTCTTC
D: TRBD2
size: -
J: TRBJ2-1
V: TRBV6-5

CDR3: CASSSWDRGRETQYF
DNA: TGTGCCAGTAGTAGCTGGGACAGGGGTCGGGAGACCCAGTACTTC
D: TRBD1
size: -
J: TRBJ2-5
V: TRBV19